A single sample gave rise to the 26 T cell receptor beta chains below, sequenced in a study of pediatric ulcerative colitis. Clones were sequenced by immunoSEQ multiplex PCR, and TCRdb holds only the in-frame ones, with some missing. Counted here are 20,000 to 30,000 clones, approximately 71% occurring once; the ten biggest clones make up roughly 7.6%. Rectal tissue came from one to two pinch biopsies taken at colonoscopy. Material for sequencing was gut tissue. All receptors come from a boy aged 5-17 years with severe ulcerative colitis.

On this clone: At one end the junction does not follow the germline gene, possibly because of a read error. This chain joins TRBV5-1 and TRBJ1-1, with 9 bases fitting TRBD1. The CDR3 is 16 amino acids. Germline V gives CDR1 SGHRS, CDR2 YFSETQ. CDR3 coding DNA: TGCGCCAGCAGATTGGGGACAGGGTGGCGGTACACTGAAGCTTTCTTT. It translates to CASRLGTGWRYTEAFF.

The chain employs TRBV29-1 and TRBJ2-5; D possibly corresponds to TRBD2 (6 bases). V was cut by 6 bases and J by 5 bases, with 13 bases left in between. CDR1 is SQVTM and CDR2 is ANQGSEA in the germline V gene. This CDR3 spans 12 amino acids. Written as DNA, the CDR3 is TGCAGCGTCACAGGAGGGGTGGAGACCCAGTACTTC. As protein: CSVTGGVETQYF.

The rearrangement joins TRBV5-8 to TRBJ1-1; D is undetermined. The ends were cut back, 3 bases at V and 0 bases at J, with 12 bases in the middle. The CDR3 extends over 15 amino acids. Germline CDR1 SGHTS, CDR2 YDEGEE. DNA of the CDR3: TGTGCCAGCAGCTCCCCCCCCCAGGTGAACACTGAAGCTTTCTTT. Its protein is CASSSPPQVNTEAFF.

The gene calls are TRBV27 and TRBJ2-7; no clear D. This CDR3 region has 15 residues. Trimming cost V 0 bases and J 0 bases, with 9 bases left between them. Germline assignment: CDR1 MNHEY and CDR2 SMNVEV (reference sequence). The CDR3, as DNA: TGTGCCAGCAGTTTATCTTATATAAGCTCCTACGAGCAGTACTTC. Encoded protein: CASSLSYISSYEQYF.

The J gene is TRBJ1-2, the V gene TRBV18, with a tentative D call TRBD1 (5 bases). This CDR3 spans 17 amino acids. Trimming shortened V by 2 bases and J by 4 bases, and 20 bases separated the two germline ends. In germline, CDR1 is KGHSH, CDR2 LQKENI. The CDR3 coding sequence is TGTGCCAGCTCACCAAATAAGGGACGGGGGGTAGGCTATGGCTACACCTTC. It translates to CASSPNKGRGVGYGYTF.

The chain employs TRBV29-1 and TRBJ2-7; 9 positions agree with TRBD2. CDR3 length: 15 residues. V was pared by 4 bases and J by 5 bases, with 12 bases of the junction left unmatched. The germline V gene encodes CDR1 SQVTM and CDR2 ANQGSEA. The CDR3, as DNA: TGCAGCGTTGGGGGGCCGCTAGCGGGATACAACGAGCAGTACTTC. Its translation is CSVGGPLAGYNEQYF.

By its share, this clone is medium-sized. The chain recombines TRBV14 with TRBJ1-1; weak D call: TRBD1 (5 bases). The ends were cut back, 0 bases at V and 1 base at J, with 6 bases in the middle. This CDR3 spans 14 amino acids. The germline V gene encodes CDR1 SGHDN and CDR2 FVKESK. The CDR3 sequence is CASSQDGQNTEAFF. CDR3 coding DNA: TGTGCCAGCAGCCAAGATGGACAGAACACTGAAGCTTTCTTT.

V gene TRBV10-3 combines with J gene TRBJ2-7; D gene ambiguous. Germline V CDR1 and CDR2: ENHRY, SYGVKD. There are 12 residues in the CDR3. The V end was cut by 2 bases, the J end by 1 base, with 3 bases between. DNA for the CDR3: TGTGCCATCAGTGAGAGGTCCTACGAGCAGTACTTC. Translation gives CAISERSYEQYF.

CDR3 sequence reads: CASSPHPGAIQKNIQYF. In nucleotides, the CDR3 is TGTGCCAGCAGCCCCCATCCAGGGGCGATCCAGAAAAACATTCAGTACTTC. This sequence joins TRBV11-3 and TRBJ2-4, with D perhaps matching TRBD1 (6 bases). Trimming removed 5 bases at V and 4 bases at J, with 21 bases between. The CDR3 length is 17 residues. Germline values: CDR1 SGHNT, CDR2 YENEEA. Looking up the rest from reference TRBV11-3 and TRBJ2-4 gives the full variable domain: EAGVVQSPRYKIIEKKQPVAFWCNPISGHNTLYWYLQNLGQGPELLIRYENEEAVDDSQLPKDRFSAERLKGVDSTLKIQPAELGDSAVYLCASSPHPGAIQKNIQYFGAGTRLSVL.

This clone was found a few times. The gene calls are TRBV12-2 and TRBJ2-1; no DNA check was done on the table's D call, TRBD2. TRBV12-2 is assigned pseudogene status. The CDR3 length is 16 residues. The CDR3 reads CASRPPQRTTRYEQFF. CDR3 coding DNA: TGTGCAAGTCGACCTCCCCAAAGGACTACAAGGTATGAGCAGTTCTTC.

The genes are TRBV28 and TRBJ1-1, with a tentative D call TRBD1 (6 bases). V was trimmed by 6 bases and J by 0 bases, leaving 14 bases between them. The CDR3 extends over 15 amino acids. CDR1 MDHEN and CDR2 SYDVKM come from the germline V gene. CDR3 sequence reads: CASSNRGRMNTEAFF. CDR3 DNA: TGTGCCAGCAGCAACCGGGGGCGGATGAACACTGAAGCTTTCTTT.

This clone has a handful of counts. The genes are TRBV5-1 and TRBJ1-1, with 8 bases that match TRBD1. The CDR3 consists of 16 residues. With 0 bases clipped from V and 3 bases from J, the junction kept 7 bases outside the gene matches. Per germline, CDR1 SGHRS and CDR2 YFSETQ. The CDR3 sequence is CASSLGPLGQDTEAFF. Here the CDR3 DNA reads TGCGCCAGCAGCTTGGGGCCCTTGGGACAGGACACTGAAGCTTTCTTT.

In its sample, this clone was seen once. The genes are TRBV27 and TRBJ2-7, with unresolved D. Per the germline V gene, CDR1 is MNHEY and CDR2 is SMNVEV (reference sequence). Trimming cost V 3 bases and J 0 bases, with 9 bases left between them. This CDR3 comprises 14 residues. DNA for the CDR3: TGTGCCAGCAGTTTTGGTCGGAACTCCTACGAGCAGTACTTC. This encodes CASSFGRNSYEQYF.

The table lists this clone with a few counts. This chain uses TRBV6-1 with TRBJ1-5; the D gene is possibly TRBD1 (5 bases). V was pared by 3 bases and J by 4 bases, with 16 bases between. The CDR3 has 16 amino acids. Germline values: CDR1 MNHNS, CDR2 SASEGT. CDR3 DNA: TGTGCCAGCAGTGATGGGTGGGGAGGGGCGAATCAGCCCCAGCATTTT. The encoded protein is CASSDGWGGANQPQHF.

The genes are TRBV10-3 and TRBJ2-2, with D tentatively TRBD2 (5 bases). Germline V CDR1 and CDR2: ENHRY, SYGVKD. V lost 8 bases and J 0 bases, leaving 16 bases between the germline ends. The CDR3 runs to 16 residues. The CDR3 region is CAIAAGPATNTGELFF. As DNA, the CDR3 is TGTGCCATCGCGGCGGGCCCGGCAACGAACACCGGGGAGCTGTTTTTT.

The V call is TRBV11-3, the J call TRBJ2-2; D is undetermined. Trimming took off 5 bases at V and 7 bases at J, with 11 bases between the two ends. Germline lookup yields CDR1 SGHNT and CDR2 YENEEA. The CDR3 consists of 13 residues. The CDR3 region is CASSRDEIGELFF. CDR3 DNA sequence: TGTGCCAGCAGCCGAGACGAGATCGGGGAGCTGTTTTTT.

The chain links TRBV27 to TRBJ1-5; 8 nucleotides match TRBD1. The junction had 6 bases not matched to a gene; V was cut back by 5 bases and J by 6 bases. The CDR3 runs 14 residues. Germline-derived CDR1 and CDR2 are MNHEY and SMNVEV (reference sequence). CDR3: CASSETTGVQPQHF. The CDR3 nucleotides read TGTGCCAGCAGTGAGACGACAGGGGTTCAGCCCCAGCATTTT.

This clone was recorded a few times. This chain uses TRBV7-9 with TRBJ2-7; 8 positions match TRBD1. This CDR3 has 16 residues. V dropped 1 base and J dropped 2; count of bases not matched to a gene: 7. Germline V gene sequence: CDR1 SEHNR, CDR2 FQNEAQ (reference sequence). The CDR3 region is CASSLVVGTGTYEQYF. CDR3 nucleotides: TGTGCCAGCAGCTTAGTCGTCGGGACAGGTACCTACGAGCAGTACTTC.

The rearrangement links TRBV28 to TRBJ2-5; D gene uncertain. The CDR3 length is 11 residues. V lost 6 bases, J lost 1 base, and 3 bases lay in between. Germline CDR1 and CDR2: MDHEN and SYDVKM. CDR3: CASSRQETQYF. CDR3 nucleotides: TGTGCCAGCAGCCGCCAAGAGACCCAGTACTTC. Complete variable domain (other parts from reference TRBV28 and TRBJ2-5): DVKVTQSSRYLVKRTGEKVFLECVQDMDHENMFWYRQDPGLGLRLIYFSYDVKMKEKGDIPEGYSVSREKKERFSLILESASTNQTSMYLCASSRQETQYFGPGTRLLVL.

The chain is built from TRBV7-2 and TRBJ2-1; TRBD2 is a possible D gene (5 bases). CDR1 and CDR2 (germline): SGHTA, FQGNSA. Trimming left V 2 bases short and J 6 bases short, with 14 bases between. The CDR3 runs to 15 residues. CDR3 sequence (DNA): TGTGCCAGCAGCTTACGAGGGAGTAAGGGCAATGAGCAGTTCTTC. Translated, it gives CASSLRGSKGNEQFF.

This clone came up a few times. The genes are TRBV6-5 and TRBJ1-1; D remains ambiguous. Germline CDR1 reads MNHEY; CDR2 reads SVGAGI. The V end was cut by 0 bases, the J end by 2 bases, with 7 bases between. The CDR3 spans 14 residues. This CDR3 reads CASSYSSANTEAFF. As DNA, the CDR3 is TGTGCCAGCAGTTACTCATCCGCCAACACTGAAGCTTTCTTT.

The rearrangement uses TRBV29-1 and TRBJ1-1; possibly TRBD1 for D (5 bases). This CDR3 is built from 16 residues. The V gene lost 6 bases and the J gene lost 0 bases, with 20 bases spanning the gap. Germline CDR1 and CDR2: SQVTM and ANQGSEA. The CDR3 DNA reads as TGCAGCGTCGCGTACTCGACAGTAACCTTGAACACTGAAGCTTTCTTT. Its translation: CSVAYSTVTLNTEAFF.

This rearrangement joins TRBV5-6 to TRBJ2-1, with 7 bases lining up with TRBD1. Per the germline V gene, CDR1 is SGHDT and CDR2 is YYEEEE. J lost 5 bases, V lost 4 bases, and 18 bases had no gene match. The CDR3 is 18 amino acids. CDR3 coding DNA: TGTGCCAGCAGCCAATACAGGGGTGGGTGGTTTGGAAACAATGAGCAGTTCTTC. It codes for CASSQYRGGWFGNNEQFF.

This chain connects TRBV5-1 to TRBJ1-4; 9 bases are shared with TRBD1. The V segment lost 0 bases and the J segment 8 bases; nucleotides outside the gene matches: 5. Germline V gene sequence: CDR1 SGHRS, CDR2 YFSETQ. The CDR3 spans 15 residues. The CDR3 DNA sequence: TGCGCCAGCAGCTTGGGGGGACAGGGCAGGGAAAAACTGTTTTTT. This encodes CASSLGGQGREKLFF.

Here the CDR3 DNA reads TGTGCCAGCAGTTACGGGGGTGGGGAGAACACTGAAGCTTTCTTT. Encoded protein: CASSYGGGENTEAFF. The genes are TRBV6-5 and TRBJ1-1, with a tentative D call TRBD1 (5 bases). CDR3 size: 15 residues. With 2 bases removed from V and 1 base from J, the gap between germline ends came to 11 bases. Germline assignment: CDR1 MNHEY and CDR2 SVGAGI.

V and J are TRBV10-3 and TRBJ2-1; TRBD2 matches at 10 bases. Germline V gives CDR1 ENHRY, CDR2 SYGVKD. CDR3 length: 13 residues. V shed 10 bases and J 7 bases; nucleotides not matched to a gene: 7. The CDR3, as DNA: TGTGCCACCGCTAGCGGGGGCACAAATGAGCAGTTCTTC. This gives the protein CATASGGTNEQFF.